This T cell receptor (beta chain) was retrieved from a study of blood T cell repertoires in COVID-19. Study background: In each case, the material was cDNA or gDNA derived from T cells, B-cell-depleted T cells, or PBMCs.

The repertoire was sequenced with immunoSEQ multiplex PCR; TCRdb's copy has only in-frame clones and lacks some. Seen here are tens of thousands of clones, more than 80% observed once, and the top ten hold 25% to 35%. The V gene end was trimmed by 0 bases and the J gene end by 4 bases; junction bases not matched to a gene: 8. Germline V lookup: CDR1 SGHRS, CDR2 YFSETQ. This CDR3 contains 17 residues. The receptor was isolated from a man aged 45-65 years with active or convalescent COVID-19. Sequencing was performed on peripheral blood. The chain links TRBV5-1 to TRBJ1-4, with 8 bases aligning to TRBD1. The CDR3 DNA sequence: TGCGCCAGCAGCTTGGCCCCAACAGGGGGACATAATGAAAAACTGTTTTTT. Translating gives CASSLAPTGGHNEKLFF.